The 3 T cell receptor beta chains below were found in one sample sequenced in a study of shared clonotypes between healthy human individuals. Only in-frame clones appear in the TCRdb table, and some are missing; sequencing was by immunoSEQ multiplex PCR. The sample records a few million clones, over 85% being singletons. Sequencing used naive CD4+ T cells sorted from blood. Indicated subset: CD45RA+ positively selected. These receptors originate from a young man in good health.

V is TRBV5-8 and J is TRBJ1-1, with TRBD1 as a possible D gene (6 bases). Germline CDR1 reads SGHTS; CDR2 reads YDEGEE. V dropped 0 bases and J dropped 7 bases, with 22 bases sitting between them. The CDR3 consists of 17 residues. The CDR3 nucleotides are TGTGCCAGCAGCTTGGGGGGTTACAGGGTTGGTTTTTATGAAGCTTTCTTT. This codes for CASSLGGYRVGFYEAFF.

The chain uses TRBV6-1 and TRBJ1-3; no clear D. Trimming pared 2 bases from V and 4 bases from J, leaving 9 bases between. The germline V gene has CDR1 MNHNS and CDR2 SASEGT. CDR3 length equals 14 residues. CDR3 in DNA: TGTGCCAGCAGTGAAAAGGGTCAGGGAAACACCATATATTTT. Translating it yields CASSEKGQGNTIYF.

This chain connects TRBV9 to TRBJ2-7; D perhaps matches TRBD1 (6 bases). CDR3 length: 17 residues. Germline V CDR1 and CDR2: SGDLS, YYNGEE. Trimming took 2 bases from V and 1 from J, leaving 19 bases between them. The CDR3 nucleotides are TGTGCCAGCAGCGTTGGGGGCCACGAGTTAGGATCCTACGAGCAGTACTTC. This encodes CASSVGGHELGSYEQYF.